There are many counts of the clone carrying this TCR beta chain. The target antigen is unknown. Patients underwent thyroid surgery, and none had received any treatment before it. V was pared by 4 bases and J by 4 bases, with 5 bases of the junction left unmatched. The V gene's germline CDR1 is KGHDR and CDR2 SFDVKD. This CDR3 region has 14 residues. The entry originates in a study of metastatic and nonmetastatic thyroid tumors. Study details: Patients with malignant and benign thyroid disease provided blood and tumor or nodule tissue, whose repertoires were compared. Study-level points and caveats: For both blood and tumor, malignant thyroid tumors reportedly showed significantly higher TCR beta diversity than benign nodules did.

Original analysis: A classifier for distant metastasis in papillary thyroid cancer was constructed using CDR3 differences observed across clinicopathological groups. TCRdb reprocessed the PCR reads using MiXCR. TCRdb's processing, not the study's, gives the V and J calls here. The table shows just over 20,000 clones, with more than 10% occurring only once. The sequence was obtained from a male donor with papillary thyroid cancer or a benign thyroid nodule (not recorded which). Some clones in this sample may be carry-over from other donors' samples. The gene calls are TRBV24-1 and TRBJ2-7, with 8 positions matching TRBD1. The sequenced sample was blood. CDR3 sequence reads: CATSDSDRVYEQYF. CDR3 sequence (DNA): TGTGCCACCAGTGACTCGGACAGGGTTTACGAGCAGTACTTC.